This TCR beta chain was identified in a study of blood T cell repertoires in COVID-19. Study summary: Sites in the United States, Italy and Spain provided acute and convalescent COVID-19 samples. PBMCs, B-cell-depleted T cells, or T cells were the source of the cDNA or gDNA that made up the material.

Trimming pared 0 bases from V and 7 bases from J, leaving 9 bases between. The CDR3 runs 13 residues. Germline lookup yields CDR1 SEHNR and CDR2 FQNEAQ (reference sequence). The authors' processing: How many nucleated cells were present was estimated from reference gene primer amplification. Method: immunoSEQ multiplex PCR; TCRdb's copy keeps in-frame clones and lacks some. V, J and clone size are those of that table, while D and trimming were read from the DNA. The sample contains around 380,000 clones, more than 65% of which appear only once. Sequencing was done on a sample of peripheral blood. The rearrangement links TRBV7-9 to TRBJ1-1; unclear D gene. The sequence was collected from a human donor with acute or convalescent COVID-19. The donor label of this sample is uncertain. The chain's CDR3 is CASSLAGGYEAFF. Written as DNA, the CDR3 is TGTGCCAGCAGCTTAGCCGGCGGATATGAAGCTTTCTTT.